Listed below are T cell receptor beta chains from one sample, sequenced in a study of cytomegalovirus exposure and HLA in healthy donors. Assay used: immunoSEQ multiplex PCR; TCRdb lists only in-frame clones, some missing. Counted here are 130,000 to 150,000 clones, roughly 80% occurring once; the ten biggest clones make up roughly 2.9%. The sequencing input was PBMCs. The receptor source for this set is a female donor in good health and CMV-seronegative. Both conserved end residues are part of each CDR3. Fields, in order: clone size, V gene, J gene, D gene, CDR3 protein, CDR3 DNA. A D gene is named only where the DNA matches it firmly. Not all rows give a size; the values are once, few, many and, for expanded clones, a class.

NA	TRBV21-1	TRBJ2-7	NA	CASSKVFRGLNYEQYF	TGTGCCAGCAGCAAAGTATTTAGGGGACTCAACTACGAGCAGTACTTC
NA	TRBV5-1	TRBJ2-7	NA	CASSLLASGYEQYF	TGCGCCAGCAGCTTGCTGGCCTCGGGCTACGAGCAGTACTTC
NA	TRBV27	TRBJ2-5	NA	CASSLFPLQETQYF	TGTGCCAGCAGTTTATTTCCCCTACAAGAGACCCAGTACTTC
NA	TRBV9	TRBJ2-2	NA	CASSVAGAASGELFF	TGTGCCAGCAGCGTAGCGGGAGCGGCTTCCGGGGAGCTGTTTTTT
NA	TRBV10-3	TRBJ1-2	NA	CAISINKGRRGNYGYTF	TGTGCCATCAGTATCAACAAGGGGCGAAGGGGAAACTATGGCTACACCTTC
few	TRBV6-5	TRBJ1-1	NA	CASSWRENTEAFF	TGTGCCAGCAGTTGGCGGGAGAACACTGAAGCTTTCTTT
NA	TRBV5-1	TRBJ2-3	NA	CASSKGDREGADTQYF	TGCGCCAGCAGCAAGGGGGACCGTGAAGGCGCAGATACGCAGTATTTT
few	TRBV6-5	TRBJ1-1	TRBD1	CASSQFQGGETEAFF	TGTGCCAGCAGTCAATTCCAGGGGGGCGAGACTGAAGCTTTCTTT
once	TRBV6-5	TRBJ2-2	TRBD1	CASRPDREVRGELFF	TGTGCCAGCAGACCCGACAGGGAAGTCCGTGGGGAGCTGTTTTTT
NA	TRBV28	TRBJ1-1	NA	CASSIGQYTEAFF	TGTGCCAGCAGTATCGGACAGTACACTGAAGCTTTCTTT
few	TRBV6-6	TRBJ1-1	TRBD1	CASSQGARASGTEAFF	TGTGCCAGCAGTCAGGGGGCGAGGGCATCCGGCACTGAAGCTTTCTTT
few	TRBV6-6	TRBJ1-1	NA	CASSHTGKNTEAFF	TGTGCCAGCAGTCATACAGGGAAGAACACTGAAGCTTTCTTT
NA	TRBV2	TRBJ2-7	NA	CASSKHSNKNSYEQYF	TGTGCCAGCAGTAAGCACAGCAACAAAAACTCCTACGAGCAGTACTTC
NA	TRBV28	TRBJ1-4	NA	CASSLAGANEKLFF	TGTGCCAGCAGTTTAGCAGGGGCCAATGAAAAACTGTTTTTT
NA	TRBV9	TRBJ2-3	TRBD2	CASSHGTSGGSSTDTQYF	TGTGCCAGCAGCCACGGGACTAGCGGGGGGTCAAGCACAGATACGCAGTATTTT
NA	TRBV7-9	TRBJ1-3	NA	CSSEGNGNTIYF	TGTTCCAGCGAGGGTAACGGAAACACCATATATTTT
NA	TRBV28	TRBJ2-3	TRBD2	CASSLPGRPRGEDTQYF	TGTGCCAGCAGTCTCCCCGGGAGGCCGAGGGGTGAAGATACGCAGTATTTT
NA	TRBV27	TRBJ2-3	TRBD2	CASSLSGLAGADTQYF	TGTGCCAGCAGTCTCTCGGGACTAGCGGGGGCAGATACGCAGTATTTT
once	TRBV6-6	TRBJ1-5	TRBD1	CASRLTGTGSDQPQHF	TGTGCCAGCAGACTAACCGGGACAGGTAGTGATCAGCCCCAGCATTTT
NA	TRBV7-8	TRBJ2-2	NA	CASSQTRNTGELFF	TGTGCCAGCAGCCAAACAAGGAACACCGGGGAGCTGTTTTTT
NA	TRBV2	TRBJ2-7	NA	CASSGTGSYEQYF	TGTGCCAGCAGCGGTACAGGGTCCTACGAGCAGTACTTC
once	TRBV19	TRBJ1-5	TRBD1	CASSSWTGGNQPQHF	TGTGCCAGTAGTAGCTGGACAGGGGGAAATCAGCCCCAGCATTTT
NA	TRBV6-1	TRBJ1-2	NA	CAGGRATSNYGYTF	TGTGCCGGCGGGCGGGCCACCTCTAACTATGGCTACACCTTC
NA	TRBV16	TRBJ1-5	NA	CASSQGTQAQHF	TGTGCCAGCAGCCAAGGGACTCAGGCCCAGCATTTT
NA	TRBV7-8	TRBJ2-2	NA	CASSSWTEMNTGELFF	TGTGCCAGCAGCTCCTGGACAGAGATGAACACCGGGGAGCTGTTTTTT
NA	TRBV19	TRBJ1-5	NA	CASSIGNSPSRRTQHF	TGTGCCAGTAGTATTGGCAACAGTCCGAGCAGGAGGACCCAGCATTTT
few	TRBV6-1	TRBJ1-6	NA	CASSESSYNSPLHF	TGTGCCAGCAGTGAGAGCTCCTATAATTCACCCCTCCACTTT
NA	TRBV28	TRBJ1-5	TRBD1	CASSGQGGFGNQPQHF	TGTGCCAGTTCGGGACAGGGCGGTTTTGGCAATCAGCCCCAGCATTTT
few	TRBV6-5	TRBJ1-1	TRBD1	CASRPYRGTAEAFF	TGTGCCAGCAGACCCTACAGGGGAACGGCTGAAGCTTTCTTT